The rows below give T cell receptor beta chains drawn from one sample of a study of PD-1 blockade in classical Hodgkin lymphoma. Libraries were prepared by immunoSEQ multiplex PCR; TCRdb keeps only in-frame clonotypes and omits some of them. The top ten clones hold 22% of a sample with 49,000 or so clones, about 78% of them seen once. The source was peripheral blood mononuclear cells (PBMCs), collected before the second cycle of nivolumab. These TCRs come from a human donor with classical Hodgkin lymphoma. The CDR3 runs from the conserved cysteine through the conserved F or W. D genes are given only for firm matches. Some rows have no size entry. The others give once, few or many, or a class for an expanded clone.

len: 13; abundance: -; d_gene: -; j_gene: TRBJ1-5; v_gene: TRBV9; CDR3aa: CASSVYADQPQHF; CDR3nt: TGTGCCAGCAGCGTATATGCCGATCAGCCCCAGCATTTT
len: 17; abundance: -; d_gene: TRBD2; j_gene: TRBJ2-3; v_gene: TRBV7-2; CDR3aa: CASSDRGKRGGPGTQYF; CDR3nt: TGTGCCAGCAGCGACCGTGGGAAGCGGGGGGGTCCGGGAACGCAGTATTTT
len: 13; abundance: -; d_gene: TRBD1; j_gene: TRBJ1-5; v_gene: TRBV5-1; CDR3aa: CASSGGQGQPQHF; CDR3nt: TGCGCCAGCAGCGGGGGACAGGGCCAGCCCCAGCATTTT
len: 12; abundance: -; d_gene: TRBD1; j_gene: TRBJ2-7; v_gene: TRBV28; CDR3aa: CASSRQGREQYF; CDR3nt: TGTGCCAGCAGCCGACAGGGGCGCGAGCAGTACTTC
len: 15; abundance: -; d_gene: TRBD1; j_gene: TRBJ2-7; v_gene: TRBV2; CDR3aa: CASSGRDRSTYEQYF; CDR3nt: TGTGCCAGCAGTGGTCGGGACAGGTCTACCTACGAGCAGTACTTC
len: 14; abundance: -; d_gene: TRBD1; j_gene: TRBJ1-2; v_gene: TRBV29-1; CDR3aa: CSVAPGQTNYGYTF; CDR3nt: TGCAGCGTTGCCCCGGGACAGACTAACTATGGCTACACCTTC
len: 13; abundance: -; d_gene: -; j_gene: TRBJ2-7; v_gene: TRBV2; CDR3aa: CASRGETTDEQYF; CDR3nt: TGTGCCAGCCGGGGAGAAACTACGGACGAGCAGTACTTC
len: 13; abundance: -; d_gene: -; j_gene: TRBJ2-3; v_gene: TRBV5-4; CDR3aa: CASSLGGRDTQYF; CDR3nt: TGTGCCAGCAGCTTGGGGGGCCGGGATACGCAGTATTTT
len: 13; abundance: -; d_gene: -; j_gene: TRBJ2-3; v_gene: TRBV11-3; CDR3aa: CASSLEGSDMQYF; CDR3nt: TGTGCCAGCAGCTTAGAGGGTAGTGATATGCAGTATTTT
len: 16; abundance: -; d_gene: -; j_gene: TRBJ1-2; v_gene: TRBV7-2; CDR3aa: CASSLRSGTLKNGYTF; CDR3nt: TGTGCCAGCAGCTTAAGGTCCGGGACATTGAAAAATGGCTACACCTTC
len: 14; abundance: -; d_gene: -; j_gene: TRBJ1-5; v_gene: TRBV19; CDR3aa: CASSIILENQPQHF; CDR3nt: TGTGCCAGTAGTATTATTTTGGAGAATCAGCCCCAGCATTTT
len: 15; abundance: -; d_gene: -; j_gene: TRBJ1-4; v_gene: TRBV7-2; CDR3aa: CASSSEGRENVELFF; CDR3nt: TGTGCCAGCAGCTCCGAAGGCAGGGAAAATGTAGAACTGTTTTTT
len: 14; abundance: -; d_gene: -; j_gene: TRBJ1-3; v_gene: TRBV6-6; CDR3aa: CASTEGLPGNTIYF; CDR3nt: TGTGCCAGCACCGAGGGATTACCCGGAAACACCATATATTTT
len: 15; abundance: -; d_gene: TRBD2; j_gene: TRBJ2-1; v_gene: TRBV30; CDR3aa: CAWTSGGARYNEQFF; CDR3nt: TGTGCCTGGACTAGCGGGGGGGCCAGGTACAATGAGCAGTTCTTC
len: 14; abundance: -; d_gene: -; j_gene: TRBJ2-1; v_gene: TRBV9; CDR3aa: CASSVAREDNEQFF; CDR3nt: TGTGCCAGCAGCGTAGCTCGAGAGGACAATGAGCAGTTCTTC
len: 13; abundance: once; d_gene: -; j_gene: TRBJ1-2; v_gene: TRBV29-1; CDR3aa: CSVLLPGARGYTF; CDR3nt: TGCAGCGTCCTACTCCCAGGGGCTCGAGGCTACACCTTC
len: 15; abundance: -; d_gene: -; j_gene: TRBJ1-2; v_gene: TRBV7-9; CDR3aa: CASSLVGRLNYGYTF; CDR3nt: TGTGCCAGCAGCTTAGTAGGGAGACTTAACTATGGCTACACCTTC
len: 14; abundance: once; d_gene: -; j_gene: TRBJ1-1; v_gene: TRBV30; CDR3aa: CAWSVWPRVAEAFF; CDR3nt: TGTGCCTGGAGTGTTTGGCCCAGGGTCGCTGAAGCTTTCTTT
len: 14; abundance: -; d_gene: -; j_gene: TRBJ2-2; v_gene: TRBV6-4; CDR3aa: CASSYALGGGELFF; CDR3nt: TGTGCCAGCAGTTACGCCTTGGGGGGCGGGGAGCTGTTTTTT
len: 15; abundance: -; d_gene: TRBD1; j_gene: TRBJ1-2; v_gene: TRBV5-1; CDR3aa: CASSLGGQGNYGYTF; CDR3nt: TGCGCCAGCAGCTTGGGGGGACAGGGGAACTATGGCTACACCTTC
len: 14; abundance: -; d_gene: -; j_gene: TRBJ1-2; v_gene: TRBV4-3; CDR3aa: CASSQGVANYGYTF; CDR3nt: TGCGCCAGCAGCCAAGGGGTAGCTAACTATGGCTACACCTTC
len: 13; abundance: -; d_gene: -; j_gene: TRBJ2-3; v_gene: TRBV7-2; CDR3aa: CASSFLRTDTQYF; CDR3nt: TGTGCCAGCAGCTTCCTCCGCACAGATACGCAGTATTTT
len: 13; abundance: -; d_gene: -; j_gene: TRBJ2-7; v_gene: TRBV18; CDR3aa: CASSPSSGYEQYF; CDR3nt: TGTGCCAGCTCACCCAGCTCGGGCTACGAGCAGTACTTC